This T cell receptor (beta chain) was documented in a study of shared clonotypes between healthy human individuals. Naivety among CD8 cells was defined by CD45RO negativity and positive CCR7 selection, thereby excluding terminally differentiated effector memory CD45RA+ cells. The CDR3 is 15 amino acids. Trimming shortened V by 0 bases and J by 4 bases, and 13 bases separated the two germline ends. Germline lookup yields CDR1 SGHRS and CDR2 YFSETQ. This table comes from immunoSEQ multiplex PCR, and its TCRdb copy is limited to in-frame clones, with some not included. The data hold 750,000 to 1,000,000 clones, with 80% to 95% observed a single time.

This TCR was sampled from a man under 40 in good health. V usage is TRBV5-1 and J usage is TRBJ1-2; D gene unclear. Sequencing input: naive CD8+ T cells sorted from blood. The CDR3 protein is CASSLVLDTSYGYTF. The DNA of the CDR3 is TGCGCCAGCAGCTTGGTTCTCGACACATCCTATGGCTACACCTTC.